These 28 T cell receptor beta chains originate from one sample sequenced in a study of T-cell memory formation after mild COVID-19. MiXCR, run by TCRdb on the 5' RACE reads, gives a single entry per CDR3 protein. The sample carries under 70,000 distinct CDR3 sequences, about 9.4% recorded once. The sequenced material came from PBMCs or a T cell subset sorted from them (not recorded which). The receptors here all came from a man younger than 35 who had mild COVID-19 (a few samples of this study predate the infection). Cell type and time point are not known.

This clonotype has more than one count but fewer than ten. This chain links TRBV4-2 with TRBJ2-4; TRBD2 is a possible D gene (6 bases). In germline, CDR1 is LGHNA, CDR2 YNFKEQ. The CDR3 is 17 amino acids. V dropped 0 bases and J dropped 0 bases, with 12 bases sitting between them. The CDR3 nucleotides read TGTGCCAGCAGCCAAGATAACGCGGGGTTAGCCAAAAACATTCAGTACTTC. This gives the protein CASSQDNAGLAKNIQYF.

This clonotype was found many times. This chain links TRBV7-2 with TRBJ2-1; 9 bases line up with TRBD2. V lost 2 bases and J lost 9; bases outside the gene matches: 8. The CDR3 runs 15 residues. CDR1 and CDR2 (germline): SGHTA, FQGNSA. The chain's CDR3 is CASSLLPSGVGEQFF. The CDR3 bases are TGTGCCAGCAGCTTACTGCCTAGCGGGGTTGGTGAGCAGTTCTTC.

This clonotype was seen only a few times. The chain recombines TRBV20-1 with TRBJ2-7; weak D call: TRBD2 (6 bases). The CDR3 extends over 9 amino acids. CDR1 and CDR2 from the germline V gene are DFQATT and SNEGSKA (reference sequence). V was clipped by 7 bases and J by 7 bases, with 8 bases between them. In nucleotides, the CDR3 is TGCAGTGTGGGGGGAGAGCAGTACGTC. Protein: CSVGGEQYV.

This clonotype was counted only a few times. The rearrangement links TRBV24-1 to TRBJ2-1; 10 bases align to TRBD2. CDR1 is KGHDR, CDR2 SFDVKD, per germline. This CDR3 has 16 amino acids. V lost 4 bases to trimming and J lost 0 bases; unmatched junction nucleotides: 2. CDR3 region: CATSEAGGPSYNEQFF. DNA of the CDR3: TGTGCCACCAGTGAAGCGGGGGGGCCCTCCTACAATGAGCAGTTCTTC.

This clonotype occurred many times. This rearrangement joins TRBV5-1 to TRBJ1-1, with D possibly TRBD1 on 5 matching bases. Germline loops: CDR1 SGHRS, CDR2 YFSETQ. There are 15 residues in the CDR3. The V and J ends lost 0 bases and 0 bases respectively, with 9 bases between them. The CDR3 region is CASSLAGGMNTEAFF. The CDR3 nucleotides read TGCGCCAGCAGCTTGGCCGGGGGGATGAACACTGAAGCTTTCTTT.

In this sample, this clonotype turned up a few times. V is TRBV30 and J is TRBJ2-7; D call uncertain. This CDR3 comprises 15 residues. Trimming took 3 bases from V and 0 from J, leaving 15 bases between them. Germline-derived CDR1 and CDR2 are GTSNPN and SVGIG (reference sequence). The CDR3 DNA is TGTGCCTGGAGGGCGAAAGGGTTTGGCTCCTACGAGCAGTACTTC. It is translated as CAWRAKGFGSYEQYF.

This clonotype was seen more than once but under ten times. The chain has TRBV6-2 or TRBV6-3 and TRBJ2-3, with TRBD1 identical over 12 bases. V gave up 2 bases and J gave up 4 bases; unmatched junction bases: 7. The length of the CDR3 is 17 residues. Germline CDR1 reads MNHEY; CDR2 reads SVGEGT. The CDR3 loop is CASSYGPGQGASDTQYF. In nucleotides, the CDR3 is TGTGCCAGCAGTTACGGGCCGGGACAGGGGGCTTCAGATACGCAGTATTTT.

The rearrangement uses TRBV7-2 and TRBJ2-5, with a weak D call TRBD2 (7 bases). Trimming took 7 bases from V and 7 from J, leaving 28 bases between them. This CDR3 is 17 amino acids long. Germline V gene data show CDR1 as SGHTA and CDR2 as FQGNSA. The CDR3 bases are TGTGCCAGCACCAACTCGCCCGGAGGGGGGGGCTATGGGACCCAGTACTTC. This gives the protein CASTNSPGGGGYGTQYF.

This clonotype was found a few times. V gene TRBV4-2 combines with J gene TRBJ2-7; the D gene is possibly TRBD2 (5 bases). The CDR3 is made up of 15 amino acids. Per the germline V gene, CDR1 is LGHNA and CDR2 is YNFKEQ. V dropped 0 bases and J dropped 4 bases, with 13 bases sitting between them. CDR3 region: CASSQEGNRGYEQYF. The CDR3 DNA is TGTGCCAGCAGCCAAGAGGGGAACCGCGGGTACGAGCAGTACTTC.

This clonotype was recorded many times. This chain joins TRBV5-5 and TRBJ2-7; D is unresolved. Trimming removed 4 bases at V and 2 bases at J, with 13 bases between. Germline V gene data show CDR1 as SGHKS and CDR2 as YYEKEE (reference sequence). This CDR3 comprises 14 residues. CDR3 sequence reads: CASSLHDTTYEQYF. CDR3 coding DNA: TGTGCCAGCAGCCTGCATGACACAACCTACGAGCAGTACTTC. Supplemented by reference TRBV5-5 and TRBJ2-7, the full variable domain reads DAGVTQSPTHLIKTRGQQVTLRCSPISGHKSVSWYQQVLGQGPQFIFQYYEKEERGRGNFPDRFSARQFPNYSSELNVNALLLGDSALYLCASSLHDTTYEQYFGPGTRLTVT.

This clonotype has ten or more counts. This chain links TRBV10-3 with TRBJ2-3; D may correspond to TRBD1 or TRBD2 (5 bases each). The germline V gene has CDR1 ENHRY and CDR2 SYGVKD. The V and J ends lost 3 bases and 3 bases respectively, with 13 bases between them. This CDR3 is built from 15 residues. Written as DNA, the CDR3 is TGTGCCATCAGTGACTCCCAGGGCGGGACAGATACGCAGTATTTT. It encodes CAISDSQGGTDTQYF.

In its sample, this clonotype was seen many times. This chain links TRBV6-6 with TRBJ2-1, with TRBD2 identical over 9 bases. This CDR3 is 15 amino acids long. V lost 0 bases, J lost 4 bases, and 1 base stayed unmatched. Germline V lookup: CDR1 MNHNY, CDR2 SVGAGI (reference sequence). The CDR3 DNA reads TGTGCCAGCAGTTACTCTAGCGGGGGATACAATGAGCAGTTCTTC. Protein: CASSYSSGGYNEQFF.

This clonotype was seen a handful of times. The genes are TRBV12-3 or TRBV12-4 and TRBJ1-2; D is ambiguous. The CDR3 has 11 residues. Trimming stripped 7 bases from V and 8 bases from J, with 11 bases between. The CDR3 nucleotides read TGTGCCAGCACGGGCCTTTTAGGCTACACCTTC. Translating gives CASTGLLGYTF.

The chain uses TRBV2 and TRBJ1-2; D is undetermined. The V end was cut by 8 bases, the J end by 6 bases, with 7 bases between. The CDR3 is made up of 10 amino acids. The V gene's germline CDR1 is SNHLY and CDR2 FYNNEI. In DNA form, the CDR3 reads TGTGCCAGCCTTTCGAATGGCTACACCTTC. This translates into CASLSNGYTF.

This clonotype was seen more than once but under ten times. J is TRBJ1-4 and V is TRBV27; D might be TRBD1 (6 bases). The V end lost 5 bases, the J end lost 6 bases, and 16 bases lay between the germline ends. This CDR3 is built from 15 residues. From germline, CDR1 is MNHEY and CDR2 SMNVEV (reference sequence). Here the CDR3 reads CASSPTQTGYEKLFF. DNA for the CDR3: TGTGCCAGCAGTCCAACACAAACAGGGTATGAAAAACTGTTTTTT.

The CDR3 coding sequence is TGTGCCAGCAGCTTATTTGCTTCAGCGGCCTCCACAGATACGCAGTATTTT. The encoded protein is CASSLFASAASTDTQYF. The chain carries TRBV7-2 and TRBJ2-3, with TRBD2 as a possible D gene (5 bases). Germline CDR1 reads SGHTA; CDR2 reads FQGNSA. Trimming took off 2 bases at V and 2 bases at J, with 17 bases between the two ends. This CDR3 spans 17 amino acids.

This clonotype was seen at least ten times. The rearrangement links TRBV4-3 to TRBJ1-2; maybe TRBD1 (5 bases). Trimming took off 0 bases at V and 7 bases at J, with 18 bases between the two ends. Germline V lookup: CDR1 LGHNA, CDR2 YSLEER. This CDR3 has 16 residues. CDR3 protein: CASSQDRGGDLTGYTF. The CDR3 nucleotides are TGCGCCAGCAGCCAAGATCGTGGAGGGGATCTGACTGGCTACACCTTC.

This clonotype was found a few times. The chain joins TRBV7-8 to TRBJ2-7; weak D call: TRBD1 (6 bases). The V gene lost 2 bases and the J gene lost 2 bases, with 10 bases spanning the gap. The CDR3 contains 14 residues. CDR1 is SGHVS and CDR2 is FQNEAQ in the germline V gene. CDR3 DNA sequence: TGTGCCAGCAGCTTACGACAGGACCCCTACGAGCAGTACTTC. Residues: CASSLRQDPYEQYF.

There are a few counts of this clonotype. This chain connects TRBV6-1 to TRBJ2-1; maybe TRBD1 (5 bases). Germline V gives CDR1 MNHNS, CDR2 SASEGT. The CDR3 sequence is 12 residues long. Trimming stripped 3 bases from V and 10 bases from J, with 10 bases between. The CDR3 reads CASSDQGGEQFF. The CDR3 DNA reads as TGTGCCAGCAGTGATCAGGGTGGCGAGCAGTTCTTC.

This clonotype was counted ten times or more. The CDR3: CSARTGGHPRPDTQYF. As DNA, the CDR3 is TGCAGTGCTAGGACCGGGGGCCATCCCAGGCCCGATACGCAGTATTTT. The V gene is TRBV20-1, the J gene TRBJ2-3, with D perhaps being TRBD1 or TRBD2 (6 bases each). The germline V gene has CDR1 DFQATT and CDR2 SNEGSKA (reference sequence). V lost 3 bases to trimming and J lost 6 bases, with 22 bases between them. The CDR3 consists of 16 residues.

This clonotype was detected ten times or more. The rearrangement links TRBV5-1 to TRBJ2-5; 11 bases map to TRBD2. The junction had 2 bases not matched to a gene; V was cut back by 4 bases and J by 3 bases. CDR1 is SGHRS and CDR2 is YFSETQ in the germline V gene. The CDR3 contains 14 residues. The CDR3 DNA reads TGCGCCAGCAGCCTACTAGCGGGGGAAGAGACCCAGTACTTC. Amino acids: CASSLLAGEETQYF. The complete variable domain, with remaining parts taken from reference TRBV5-1 and TRBJ2-5, reads KAGVTQTPRYLIKTRGQQVTLSCSPISGHRSVSWYQQTPGQGLQFLFEYFSETQRNKGNFPGRFSGRQFSNSRSEMNVSTLELGDSALYLCASSLLAGEETQYFGPGTRLLVL.

The chain joins TRBV2 to TRBJ2-5, with no clear D. With 3 bases removed from V and 5 bases from J, the gap between germline ends came to 1 base. Per the germline V gene, CDR1 is SNHLY and CDR2 is FYNNEI. CDR3 length: 10 residues. For the CDR3, the DNA is TGTGCCAGCAGTGACGAGACCCAGTACTTC. Residues: CASSDETQYF.

This chain joins TRBV12-3 or TRBV12-4 and TRBJ1-2, with TRBD1 identical over 7 bases. CDR3 length: 15 amino acids. J was trimmed by 4 bases and V by 6 bases; bases with no gene match: 11. The CDR3 loop reads CASRFGRGRSYGYTF. The CDR3 bases are TGTGCCAGCAGGTTCGGCAGGGGGAGATCCTATGGCTACACCTTC.

This clonotype was detected only a few times. Written as DNA, the CDR3 is TGCAGTGCTAGTGCCTATGGCTACACCTTC. Its protein product is CSASAYGYTF. The genes are TRBV20-1 and TRBJ1-2; D is ambiguous. The CDR3 covers 10 residues. Trimming shortened V by 3 bases and J by 4 bases, and 3 bases separated the two germline ends. Germline CDR1 and CDR2: DFQATT and SNEGSKA (reference sequence).

The table lists this clonotype with a few counts. V and J are TRBV11-2 and TRBJ2-2, with D possibly matching TRBD1 (6 bases). This CDR3 contains 13 residues. V lost 5 bases and J 7 bases, leaving 11 bases between the germline ends. CDR1 is SGHAT, CDR2 FQNNGV, per germline. CDR3: CASSIQGNGELFF. As DNA, the CDR3 is TGTGCCAGCAGCATACAGGGTAACGGGGAGCTGTTTTTT.

The table lists this clonotype with many counts. This chain links TRBV5-1 with TRBJ2-3; 10 nucleotides match TRBD2. Trimming at V came to 0 bases and at J to 5 bases, leaving 6 bases not matched to a gene. Germline CDR1 is SGHRS and CDR2 is YFSETQ. This CDR3 has 16 amino acids. CDR3 in amino acids: CASSLEASGGVDTQYF. The CDR3 DNA reads TGCGCCAGCAGCTTGGAGGCTAGCGGGGGCGTAGATACGCAGTATTTT. The entire variable domain, with the rest obtained from reference TRBV5-1 and TRBJ2-3, is as follows: KAGVTQTPRYLIKTRGQQVTLSCSPISGHRSVSWYQQTPGQGLQFLFEYFSETQRNKGNFPGRFSGRQFSNSRSEMNVSTLELGDSALYLCASSLEASGGVDTQYFGPGTRLTVL.

V usage is TRBV2 and J usage is TRBJ1-1, with D perhaps TRBD1 (6 bases). Germline V CDR1 and CDR2: SNHLY, FYNNEI. With 4 bases removed from V and 0 bases from J, the gap between germline ends came to 12 bases. The CDR3 loop spans 15 amino acids. The CDR3 spells CASSARDILNTEAFF. CDR3 nucleotide sequence: TGTGCCAGCAGTGCTAGGGACATACTGAACACTGAAGCTTTCTTT.

This clonotype was seen at least ten times. The chain combines TRBV11-2 with TRBJ2-5, with D maybe TRBD2 (6 bases). Germline CDR1 SGHAT, CDR2 FQNNGV. The CDR3 loop spans 14 amino acids. Trimming pared 7 bases from V and 5 bases from J, leaving 17 bases between. DNA for the CDR3: TGTGCCAGCACCCCCCGGGGGTCGGGCGAGACCCAGTACTTC. It specifies CASTPRGSGETQYF.